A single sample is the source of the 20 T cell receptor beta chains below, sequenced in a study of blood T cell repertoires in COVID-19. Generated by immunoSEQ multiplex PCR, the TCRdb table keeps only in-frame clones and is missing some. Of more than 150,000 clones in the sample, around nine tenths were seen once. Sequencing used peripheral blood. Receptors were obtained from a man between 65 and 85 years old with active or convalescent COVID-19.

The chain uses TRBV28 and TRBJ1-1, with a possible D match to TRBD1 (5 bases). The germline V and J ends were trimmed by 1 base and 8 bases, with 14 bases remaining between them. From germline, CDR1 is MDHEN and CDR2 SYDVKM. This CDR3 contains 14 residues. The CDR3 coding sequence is TGTGCCAGCAGTTTATCTCCAGGGCTGAGGGAAGCTTTCTTT. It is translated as CASSLSPGLREAFF.

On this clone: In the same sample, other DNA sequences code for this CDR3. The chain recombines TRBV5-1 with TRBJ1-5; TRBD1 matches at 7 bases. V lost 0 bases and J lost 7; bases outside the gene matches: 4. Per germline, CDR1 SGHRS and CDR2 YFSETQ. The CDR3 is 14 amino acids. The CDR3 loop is CASSLGQGGQPQHF. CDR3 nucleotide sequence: TGCGCCAGCAGCTTGGGACAGGGAGGACAGCCCCAGCATTTT.

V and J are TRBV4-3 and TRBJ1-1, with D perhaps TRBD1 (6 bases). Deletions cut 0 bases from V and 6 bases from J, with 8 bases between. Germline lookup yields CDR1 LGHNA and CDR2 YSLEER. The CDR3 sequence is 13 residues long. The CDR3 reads CASSQEPGAEAFF. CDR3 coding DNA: TGCGCCAGCAGCCAAGAGCCAGGGGCTGAAGCTTTCTTT.

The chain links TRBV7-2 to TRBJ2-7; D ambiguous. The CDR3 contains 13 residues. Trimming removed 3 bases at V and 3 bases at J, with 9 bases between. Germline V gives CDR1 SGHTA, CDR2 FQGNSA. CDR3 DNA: TGTGCCAGCAGCTTCTCCCGGGTCTACGAGCAGTACTTC. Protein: CASSFSRVYEQYF.

The CDR3 loop reads CASSWAGTSVQTQYF. CDR3 nucleotide sequence: TGTGCCAGCAGCTGGGCCGGGACTAGCGTTCAGACCCAGTACTTC. The chain is built from TRBV5-8 and TRBJ2-5; 10 bases fit TRBD2. J gave up 6 bases and V 3 bases, and 8 bases lay outside the gene matches. Germline lookup yields CDR1 SGHTS and CDR2 YDEGEE. The CDR3 extends over 15 amino acids.

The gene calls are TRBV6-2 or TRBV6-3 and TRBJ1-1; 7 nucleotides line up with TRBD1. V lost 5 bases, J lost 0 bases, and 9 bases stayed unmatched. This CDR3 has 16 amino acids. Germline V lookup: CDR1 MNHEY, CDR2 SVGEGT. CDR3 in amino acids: CASSRTGARMNTEAFF. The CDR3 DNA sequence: TGTGCCAGCAGTCGAACAGGGGCGCGGATGAACACTGAAGCTTTCTTT.

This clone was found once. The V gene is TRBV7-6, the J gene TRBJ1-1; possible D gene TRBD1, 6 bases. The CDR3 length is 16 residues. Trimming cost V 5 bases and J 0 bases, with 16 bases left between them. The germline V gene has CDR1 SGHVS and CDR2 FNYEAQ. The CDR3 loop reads CASSLGHGPLNTEAFF. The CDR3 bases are TGTGCCAGCAGCCTGGGACACGGTCCCCTGAACACTGAAGCTTTCTTT. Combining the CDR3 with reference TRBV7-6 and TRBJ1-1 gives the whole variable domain GAGVSQSPRYKVTKRGQDVALRCDPISGHVSLYWYRQALGQGPEFLTYFNYEAQQDKSGLPNDRFSAERPEGSISTLTIQRTEQRDSAMYRCASSLGHGPLNTEAFFGQGTRLTVV.

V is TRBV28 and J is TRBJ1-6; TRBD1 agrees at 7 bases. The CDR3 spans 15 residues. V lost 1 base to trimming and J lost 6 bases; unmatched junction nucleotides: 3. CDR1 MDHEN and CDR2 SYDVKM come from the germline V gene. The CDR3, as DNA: TGTGCCAGCAGTTTATTCGGGGACAGTAATTCACCCCTCCACTTT. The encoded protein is CASSLFGDSNSPLHF.

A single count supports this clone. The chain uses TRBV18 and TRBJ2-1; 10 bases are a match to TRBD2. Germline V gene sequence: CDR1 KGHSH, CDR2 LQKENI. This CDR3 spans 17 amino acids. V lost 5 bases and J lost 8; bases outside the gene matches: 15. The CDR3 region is CASSSQAGGLMVDEQFF. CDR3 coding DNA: TGTGCCAGCTCAAGCCAAGCGGGGGGGCTAATGGTGGATGAGCAGTTCTTC. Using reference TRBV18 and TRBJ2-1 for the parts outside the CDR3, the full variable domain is NAGVMQNPRHLVRRRGQEARLRCSPMKGHSHVYWYRQLPEEGLKFMVYLQKENIIDESGMPKERFSAEFPKEGPSILRIQQVVRGDSAAYFCASSSQAGGLMVDEQFFGPGTRLTVL.

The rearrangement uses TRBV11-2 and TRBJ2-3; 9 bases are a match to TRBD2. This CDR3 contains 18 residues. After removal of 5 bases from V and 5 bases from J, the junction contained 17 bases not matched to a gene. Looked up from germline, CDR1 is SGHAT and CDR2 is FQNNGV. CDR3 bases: TGTGCCAGCAGCGCGCAGGAGGTTGCGGGGGGGCGCGGAGATACGCAGTATTTT. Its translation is CASSAQEVAGGRGDTQYF.

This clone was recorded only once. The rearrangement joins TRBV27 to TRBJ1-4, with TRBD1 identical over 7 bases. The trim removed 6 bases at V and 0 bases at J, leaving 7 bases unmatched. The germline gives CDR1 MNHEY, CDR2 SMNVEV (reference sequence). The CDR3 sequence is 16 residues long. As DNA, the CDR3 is TGTGCCAGCAGCTGGGACAGCCGCACAACTAATGAAAAACTGTTTTTT. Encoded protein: CASSWDSRTTNEKLFF.

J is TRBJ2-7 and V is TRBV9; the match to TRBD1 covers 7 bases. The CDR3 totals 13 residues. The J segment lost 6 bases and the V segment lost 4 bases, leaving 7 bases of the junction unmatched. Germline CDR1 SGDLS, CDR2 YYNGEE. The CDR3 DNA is TGTGCCAGCAGCCCCCATGGGGACAGCGAGCAGTACTTC. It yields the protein CASSPHGDSEQYF.

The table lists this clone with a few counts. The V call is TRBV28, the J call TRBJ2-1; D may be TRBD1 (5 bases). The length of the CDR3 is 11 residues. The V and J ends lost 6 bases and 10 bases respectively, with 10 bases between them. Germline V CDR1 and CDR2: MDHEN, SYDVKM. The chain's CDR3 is CASSPGWEQFF. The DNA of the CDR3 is TGTGCCAGCAGCCCAGGGTGGGAGCAGTTCTTC.

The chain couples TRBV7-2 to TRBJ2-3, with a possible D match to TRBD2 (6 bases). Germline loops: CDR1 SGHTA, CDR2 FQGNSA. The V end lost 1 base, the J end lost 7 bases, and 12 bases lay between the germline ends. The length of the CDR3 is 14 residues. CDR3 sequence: CASSLDVREYTQYF. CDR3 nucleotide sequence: TGTGCCAGCAGCTTAGATGTCCGGGAGTATACGCAGTATTTT.

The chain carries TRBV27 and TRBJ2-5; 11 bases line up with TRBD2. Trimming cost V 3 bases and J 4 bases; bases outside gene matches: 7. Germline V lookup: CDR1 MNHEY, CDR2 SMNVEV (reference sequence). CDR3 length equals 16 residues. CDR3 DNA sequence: TGTGCCAGCAGTTTTCGTACTAGCGGGAGAGGAGAGACCCAGTACTTC. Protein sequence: CASSFRTSGRGETQYF.

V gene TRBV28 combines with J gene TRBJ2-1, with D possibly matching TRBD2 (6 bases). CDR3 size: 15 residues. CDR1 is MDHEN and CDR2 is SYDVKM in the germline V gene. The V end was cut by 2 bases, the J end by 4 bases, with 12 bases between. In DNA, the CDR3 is TGTGCCAGCAGTTTAGTACGGGACTTTTACAATGAGCAGTTCTTC. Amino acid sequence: CASSLVRDFYNEQFF.

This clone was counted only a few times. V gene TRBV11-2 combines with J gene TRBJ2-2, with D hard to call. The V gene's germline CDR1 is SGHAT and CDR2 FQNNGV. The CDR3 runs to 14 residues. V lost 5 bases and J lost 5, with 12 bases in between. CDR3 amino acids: CASSTGSGTGELFF. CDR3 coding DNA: TGTGCCAGCAGCACCGGGTCGGGTACCGGGGAGCTGTTTTTT.

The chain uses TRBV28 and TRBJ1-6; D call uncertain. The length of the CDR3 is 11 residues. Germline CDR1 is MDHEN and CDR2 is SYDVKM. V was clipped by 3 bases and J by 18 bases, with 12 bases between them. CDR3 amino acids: CASSFGQSAHF. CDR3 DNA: TGTGCCAGCAGTTTCGGCCAAAGCGCCCACTTT.

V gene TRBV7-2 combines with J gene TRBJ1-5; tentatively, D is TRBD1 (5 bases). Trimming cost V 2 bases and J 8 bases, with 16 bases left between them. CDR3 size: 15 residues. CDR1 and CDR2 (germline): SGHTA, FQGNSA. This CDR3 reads CASSLQDSAFEPQHF. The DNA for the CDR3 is TGTGCCAGCAGCTTACAAGACAGTGCATTTGAGCCCCAGCATTTT.

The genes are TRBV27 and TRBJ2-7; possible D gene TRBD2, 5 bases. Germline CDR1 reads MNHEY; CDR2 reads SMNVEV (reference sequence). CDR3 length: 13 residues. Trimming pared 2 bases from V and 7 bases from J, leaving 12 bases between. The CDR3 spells CASSLSEGGEQYF. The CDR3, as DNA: TGTGCCAGCAGTTTAAGTGAGGGTGGGGAGCAGTACTTC.